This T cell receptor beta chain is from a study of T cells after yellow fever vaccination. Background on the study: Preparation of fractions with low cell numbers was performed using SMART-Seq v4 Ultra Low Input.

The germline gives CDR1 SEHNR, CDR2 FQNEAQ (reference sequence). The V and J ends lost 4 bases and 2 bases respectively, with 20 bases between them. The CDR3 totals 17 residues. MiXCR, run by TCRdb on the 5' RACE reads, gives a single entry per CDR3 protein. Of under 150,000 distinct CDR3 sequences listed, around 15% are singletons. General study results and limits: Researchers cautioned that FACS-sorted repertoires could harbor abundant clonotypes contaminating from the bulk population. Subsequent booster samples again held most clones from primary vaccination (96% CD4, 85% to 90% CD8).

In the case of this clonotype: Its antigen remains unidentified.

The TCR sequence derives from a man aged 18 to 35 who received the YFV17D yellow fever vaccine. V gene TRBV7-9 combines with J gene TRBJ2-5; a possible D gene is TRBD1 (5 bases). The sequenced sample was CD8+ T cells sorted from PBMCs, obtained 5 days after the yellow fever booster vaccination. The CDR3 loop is CASSSLLQGFPQETQYF. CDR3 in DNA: TGTGCCAGCAGCTCTCTACTTCAGGGTTTTCCACAAGAGACCCAGTACTTC.